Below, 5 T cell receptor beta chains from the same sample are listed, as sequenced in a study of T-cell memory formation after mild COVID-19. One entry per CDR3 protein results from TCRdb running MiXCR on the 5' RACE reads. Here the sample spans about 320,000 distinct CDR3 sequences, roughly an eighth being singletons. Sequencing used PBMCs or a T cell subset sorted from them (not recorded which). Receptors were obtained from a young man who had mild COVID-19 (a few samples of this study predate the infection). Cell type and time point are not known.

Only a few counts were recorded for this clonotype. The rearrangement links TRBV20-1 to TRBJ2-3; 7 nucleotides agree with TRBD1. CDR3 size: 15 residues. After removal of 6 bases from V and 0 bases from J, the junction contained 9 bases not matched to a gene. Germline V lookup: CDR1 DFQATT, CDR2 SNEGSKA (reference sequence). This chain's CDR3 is CSAMRGGPSTDTQYF. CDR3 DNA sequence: TGCAGTGCGATGAGAGGGGGCCCCAGCACAGATACGCAGTATTTT.

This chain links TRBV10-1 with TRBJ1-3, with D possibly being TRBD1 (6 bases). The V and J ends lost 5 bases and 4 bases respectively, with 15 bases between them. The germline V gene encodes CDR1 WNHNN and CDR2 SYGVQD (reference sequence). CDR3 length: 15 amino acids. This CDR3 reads CASSINRDAGNTIYF. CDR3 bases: TGCGCCAGCAGTATTAACAGGGATGCAGGAAACACCATATATTTT.

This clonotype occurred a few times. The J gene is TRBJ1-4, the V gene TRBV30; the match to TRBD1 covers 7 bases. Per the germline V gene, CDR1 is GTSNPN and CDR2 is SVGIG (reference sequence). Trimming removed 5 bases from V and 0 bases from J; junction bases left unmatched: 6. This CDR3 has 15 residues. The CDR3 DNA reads TGTGCCTGGGGGGACAGTTTTGCAACTAATGAAAAACTGTTTTTT. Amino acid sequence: CAWGDSFATNEKLFF.

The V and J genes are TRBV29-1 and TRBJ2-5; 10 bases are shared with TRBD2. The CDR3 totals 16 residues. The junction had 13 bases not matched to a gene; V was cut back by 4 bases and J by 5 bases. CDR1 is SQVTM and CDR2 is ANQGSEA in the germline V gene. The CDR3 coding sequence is TGCAGCGTTGTAGTGTCTAGCGGGGGTTCCGGGGAGACCCAGTACTTC. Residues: CSVVVSSGGSGETQYF. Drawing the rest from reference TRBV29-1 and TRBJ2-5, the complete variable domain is SAVISQKPSRDICQRGTSLTIQCQVDSQVTMMFWYRQQPGQSLTLIATANQGSEATYESGFVIDKFPISRPNLTFSTLTVSNMSPEDSSIYLCSVVVSSGGSGETQYFGPGTRLLVL.

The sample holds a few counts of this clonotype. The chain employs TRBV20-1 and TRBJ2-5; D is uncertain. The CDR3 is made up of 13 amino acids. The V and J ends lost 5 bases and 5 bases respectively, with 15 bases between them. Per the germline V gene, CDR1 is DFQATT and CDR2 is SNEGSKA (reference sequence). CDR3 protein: CSAGPPVWETQYF. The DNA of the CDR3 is TGCAGTGCTGGGCCGCCCGTTTGGGAGACCCAGTACTTC.